The 5 T cell receptor beta chains below all came from one sample that was sequenced in a study of T cell responses to AZD1222 COVID-19 vaccine. The repertoire was sequenced with immunoSEQ multiplex PCR; TCRdb's copy has only in-frame clones and lacks some. The sample carries about 140,000 clones, almost 95% recorded once. The sequences come from peripheral blood, collected 28 days after the second AZD1222 dose. The origin of the receptors is an adult who received the AZD1222 COVID-19 vaccine.

This clone was seen once. This chain joins TRBV28 and TRBJ1-2; 10 bases align to TRBD1. CDR3 length equals 15 residues. With V trimmed by 4 bases and J by 8 bases, 10 bases remained unmatched. The germline V gene encodes CDR1 MDHEN and CDR2 SYDVKM. This CDR3 is CASSSATGGAGGYTF. The CDR3 DNA follows: TGTGCCAGCAGTTCCGCGACAGGGGGCGCGGGGGGCTACACCTTC.

This sequence joins TRBV3-1 (or the pseudogene TRBV3-2) and TRBJ2-3; TRBD2 aligns across 11 bases. CDR3 size: 14 residues. J lost 6 bases, V lost 4 bases, and 3 bases had no gene match. The V gene's germline CDR1 is LGHDT and CDR2 YNNKEL (reference sequence). The CDR3 here is CASSPGTSGDTQYF. CDR3 nucleotides: TGTGCCAGCAGCCCCGGGACTAGCGGCGATACGCAGTATTTT.

The chain is built from TRBV28 and TRBJ1-2; possibly TRBD1 for D (6 bases). Germline-derived CDR1 and CDR2 are MDHEN and SYDVKM. The CDR3 totals 15 residues. The V end lost 1 base, the J end lost 6 bases, and 15 bases lay between the germline ends. This chain's CDR3 is CASSLYRTVINGYTF. In nucleotides, the CDR3 is TGTGCCAGCAGTTTATATCGGACAGTAATCAATGGCTACACCTTC.

This rearrangement joins TRBV6-1 to TRBJ1-3; 9 bases are a match to TRBD1. The CDR3 consists of 16 residues. Per germline, CDR1 MNHNS and CDR2 SASEGT. V lost 3 bases to trimming and J lost 4 bases; unmatched junction nucleotides: 7. The CDR3 bases are TGTGCCAGCAGTGACCTACAGGGGGCGGAAGGAAACACCATATATTTT. Protein: CASSDLQGAEGNTIYF.

The table lists this clone with a few counts. This sequence joins TRBV7-9 and TRBJ1-2, with no clear D. There are 13 residues in the CDR3. In germline, CDR1 is SEHNR, CDR2 FQNEAQ (reference sequence). The V gene lost 3 bases and the J gene lost 5 bases, with 10 bases spanning the gap. The CDR3 reads CASSFIPVYGYTF. CDR3 sequence (DNA): TGTGCCAGCAGCTTTATCCCGGTTTATGGCTACACCTTC.